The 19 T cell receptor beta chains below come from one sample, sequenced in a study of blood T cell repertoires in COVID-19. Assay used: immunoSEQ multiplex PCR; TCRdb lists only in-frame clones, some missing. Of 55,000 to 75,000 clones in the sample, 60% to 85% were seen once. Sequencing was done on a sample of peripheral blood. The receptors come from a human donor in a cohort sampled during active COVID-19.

CDR3 coding DNA: TGTGCCAGCAGGCCGGACAGTAATGAAAAACTGTTTTTT. Amino acid sequence: CASRPDSNEKLFF. The rearrangement links TRBV2 to TRBJ1-4, with D possibly TRBD1 on 6 matching bases. Germline CDR1 is SNHLY and CDR2 is FYNNEI. V dropped 6 bases and J dropped 4 bases, with 9 bases sitting between them. The CDR3 has 13 amino acids. Full variable domain (remainder filled in from reference TRBV2 and TRBJ1-4): EPEVTQTPSHQVTQMGQEVILRCVPISNHLYFYWYRQILGQKVEFLVSFYNNEISEKSEIFDDQFSVERPDGSNFTLKIRSTKLEDSAMYFCASRPDSNEKLFFGSGTQLSVL.

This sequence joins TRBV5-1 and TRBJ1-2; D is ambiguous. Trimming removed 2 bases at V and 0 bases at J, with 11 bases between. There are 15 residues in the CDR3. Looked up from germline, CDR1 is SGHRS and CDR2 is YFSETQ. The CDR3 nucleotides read TGCGCCAGCAGCTTAGCAGGATACTCTAACTATGGCTACACCTTC. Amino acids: CASSLAGYSNYGYTF.

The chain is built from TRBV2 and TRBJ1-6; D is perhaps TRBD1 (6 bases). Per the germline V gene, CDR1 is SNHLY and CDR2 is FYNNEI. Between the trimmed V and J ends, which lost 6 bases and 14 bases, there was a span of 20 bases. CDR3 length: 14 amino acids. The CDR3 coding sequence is TGTGCCAGCAGGCCCGACAGCGGGGGCCTCTCCCTCCACTTT. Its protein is CASRPDSGGLSLHF.

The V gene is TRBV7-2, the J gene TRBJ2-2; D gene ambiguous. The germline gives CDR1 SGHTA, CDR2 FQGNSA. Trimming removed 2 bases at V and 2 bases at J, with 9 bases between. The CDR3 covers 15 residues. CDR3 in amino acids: CASSLPAGNTGELFF. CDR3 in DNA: TGTGCCAGCAGCTTACCGGCAGGCAACACCGGGGAGCTGTTTTTT.

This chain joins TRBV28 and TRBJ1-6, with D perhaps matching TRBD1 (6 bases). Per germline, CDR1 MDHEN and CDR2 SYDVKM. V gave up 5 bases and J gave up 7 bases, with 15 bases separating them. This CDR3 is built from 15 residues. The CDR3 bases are TGTGCCAGCAGTCCCCCGGGGGGGGGCAATTCACCCCTCCACTTT. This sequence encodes CASSPPGGGNSPLHF. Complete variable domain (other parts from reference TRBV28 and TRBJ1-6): DVKVTQSSRYLVKRTGEKVFLECVQDMDHENMFWYRQDPGLGLRLIYFSYDVKMKEKGDIPEGYSVSREKKERFSLILESASTNQTSMYLCASSPPGGGNSPLHFGNGTRLTVT.

The chain's CDR3 is CASRKQAPGEQFF. DNA for the CDR3: TGCGCCAGCAGGAAACAGGCCCCAGGTGAGCAGTTCTTC. The V call is TRBV5-1, the J call TRBJ2-1; the D gene is possibly TRBD1 (5 bases). Germline assignment: CDR1 SGHRS and CDR2 YFSETQ. This CDR3 comprises 13 residues. Between the trimmed V and J ends, which lost 5 bases and 9 bases, there was a span of 15 bases.

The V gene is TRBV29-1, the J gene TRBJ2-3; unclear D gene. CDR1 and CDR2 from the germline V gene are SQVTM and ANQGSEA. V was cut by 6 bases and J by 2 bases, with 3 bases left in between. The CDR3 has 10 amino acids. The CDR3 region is CSVATDTQYF. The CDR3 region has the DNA TGCAGCGTGGCCACAGATACGCAGTATTTT.

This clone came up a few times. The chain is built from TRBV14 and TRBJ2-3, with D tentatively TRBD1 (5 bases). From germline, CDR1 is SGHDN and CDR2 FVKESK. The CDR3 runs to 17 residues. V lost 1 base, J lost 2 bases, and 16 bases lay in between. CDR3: CASSQGLRDSFTDTQYF. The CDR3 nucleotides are TGTGCCAGCAGCCAAGGGCTTCGAGACAGCTTCACAGATACGCAGTATTTT.

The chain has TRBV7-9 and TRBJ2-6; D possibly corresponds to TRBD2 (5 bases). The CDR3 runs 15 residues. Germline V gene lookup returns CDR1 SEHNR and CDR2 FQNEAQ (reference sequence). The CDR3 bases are TGTGCAATAGGCCTACGGGAATCTGGGGCCAACGTCCTGACTTTC. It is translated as CAIGLRESGANVLTF. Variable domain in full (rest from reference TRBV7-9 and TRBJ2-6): DTGVSQNPRHKITKRGQNVTFRCDPISEHNRLYWYRQTLGQGPEFLTYFQNEAQLEKSRLLSDRFSAERPKGSFSTLEIQRTEQGDSAMYLCAIGLRESGANVLTFGAGSRLTVL.

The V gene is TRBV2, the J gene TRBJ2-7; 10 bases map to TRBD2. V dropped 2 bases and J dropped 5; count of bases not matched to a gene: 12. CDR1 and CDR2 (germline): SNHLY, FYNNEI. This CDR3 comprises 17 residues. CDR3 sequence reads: CASSENLRAGGPDEQYF. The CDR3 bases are TGTGCCAGCAGTGAAAACCTTCGAGCGGGAGGGCCTGACGAGCAGTACTTC.

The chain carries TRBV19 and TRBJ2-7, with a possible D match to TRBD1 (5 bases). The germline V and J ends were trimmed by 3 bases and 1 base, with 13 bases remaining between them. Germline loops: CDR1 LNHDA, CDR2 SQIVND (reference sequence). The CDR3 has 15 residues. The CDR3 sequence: CASSISGSLSYEQYF. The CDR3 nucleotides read TGTGCCAGTAGTATTTCAGGGTCGTTATCCTACGAGCAGTACTTC.

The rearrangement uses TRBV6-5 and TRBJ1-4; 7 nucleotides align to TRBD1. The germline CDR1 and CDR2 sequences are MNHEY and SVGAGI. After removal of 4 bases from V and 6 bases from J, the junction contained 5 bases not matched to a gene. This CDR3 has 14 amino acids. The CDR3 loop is CASSSDRRDEKLFF. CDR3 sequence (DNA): TGTGCCAGCAGTTCGGACAGGCGGGATGAAAAACTGTTTTTT.

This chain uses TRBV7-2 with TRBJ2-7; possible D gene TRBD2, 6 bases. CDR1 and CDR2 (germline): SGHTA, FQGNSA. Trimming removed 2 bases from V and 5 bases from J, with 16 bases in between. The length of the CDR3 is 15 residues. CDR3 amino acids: CASSLIGGSWDEQYF. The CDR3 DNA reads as TGTGCCAGCAGCTTAATAGGAGGGTCATGGGACGAGCAGTACTTC.

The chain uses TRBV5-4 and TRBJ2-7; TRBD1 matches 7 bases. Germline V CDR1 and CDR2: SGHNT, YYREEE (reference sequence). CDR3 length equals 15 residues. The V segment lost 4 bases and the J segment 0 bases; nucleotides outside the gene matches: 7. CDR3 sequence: CASSPGQSNSYEQYF. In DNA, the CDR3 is TGTGCCAGCAGCCCGGGACAGTCGAACTCCTACGAGCAGTACTTC.

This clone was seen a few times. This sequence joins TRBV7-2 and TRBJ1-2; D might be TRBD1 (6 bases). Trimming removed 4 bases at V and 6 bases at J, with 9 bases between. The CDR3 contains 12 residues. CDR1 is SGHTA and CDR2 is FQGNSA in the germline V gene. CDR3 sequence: CASSSGVDGYTF. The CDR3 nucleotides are TGTGCCAGCAGCTCAGGGGTAGATGGCTACACCTTC.

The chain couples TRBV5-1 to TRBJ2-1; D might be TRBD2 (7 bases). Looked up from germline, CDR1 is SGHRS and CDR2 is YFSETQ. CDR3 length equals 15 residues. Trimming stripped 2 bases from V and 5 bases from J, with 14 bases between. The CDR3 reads CASSFIGGLDNEQFF. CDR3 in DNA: TGCGCCAGCAGCTTTATCGGGGGGCTCGACAATGAGCAGTTCTTC.

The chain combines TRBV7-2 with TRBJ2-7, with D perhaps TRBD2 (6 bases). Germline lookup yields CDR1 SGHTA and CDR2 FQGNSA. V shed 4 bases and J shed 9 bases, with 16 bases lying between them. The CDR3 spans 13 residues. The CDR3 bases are TGTGCCAGCAGCTCCCCCGCCGGGAGAGCGCAGTACTTC. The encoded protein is CASSSPAGRAQYF.

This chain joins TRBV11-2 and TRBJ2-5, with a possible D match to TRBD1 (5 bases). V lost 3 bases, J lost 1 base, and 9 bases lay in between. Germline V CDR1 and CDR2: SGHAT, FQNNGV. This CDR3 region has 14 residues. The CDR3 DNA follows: TGTGCCAGCAGCTTCCGACAGCCCCAAGAGACCCAGTACTTC. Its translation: CASSFRQPQETQYF.

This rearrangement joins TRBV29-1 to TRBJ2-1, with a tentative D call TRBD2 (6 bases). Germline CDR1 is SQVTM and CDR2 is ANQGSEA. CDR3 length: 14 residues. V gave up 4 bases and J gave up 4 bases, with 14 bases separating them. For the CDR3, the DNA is TGCAGCGTTGGGGGAGGTAGCGTATACAATGAGCAGTTCTTC. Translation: CSVGGGSVYNEQFF.